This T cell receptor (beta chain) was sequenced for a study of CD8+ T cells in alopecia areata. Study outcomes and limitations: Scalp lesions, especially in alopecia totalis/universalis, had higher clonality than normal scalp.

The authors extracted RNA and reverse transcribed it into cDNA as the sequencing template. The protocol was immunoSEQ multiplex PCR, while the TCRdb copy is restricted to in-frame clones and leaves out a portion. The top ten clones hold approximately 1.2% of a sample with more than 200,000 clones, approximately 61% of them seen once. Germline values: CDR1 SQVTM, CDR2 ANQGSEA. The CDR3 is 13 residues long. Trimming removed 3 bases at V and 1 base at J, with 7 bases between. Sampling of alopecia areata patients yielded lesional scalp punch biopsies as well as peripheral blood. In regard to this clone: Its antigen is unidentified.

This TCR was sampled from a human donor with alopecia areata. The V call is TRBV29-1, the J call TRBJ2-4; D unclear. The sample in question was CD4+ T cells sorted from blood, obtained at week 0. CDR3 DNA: TGCAGCGTTGAGGGCAGTGCCAAAAACATTCAGTACTTC. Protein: CSVEGSAKNIQYF.